This T cell receptor beta chain came from a study of T-cell memory formation after mild COVID-19. Study-wide points: In pre-infection memory, a portion of responding clones appeared, which suggested that cross-reactive memory joined.

In TCRdb, the 5' RACE reads were re-called with MiXCR into one record per CDR3 protein. The sample holds about 90,000 distinct CDR3 sequences; about 15% are singletons and the top ten take roughly two fifths. This clonotype turned up a few times. Its antigen is unknown. This TCR was sampled from a man between 18 and 29 years old who had mild COVID-19 (a few samples of this study predate the infection). Cell type and time point are not known. What was sequenced was PBMCs or a T cell subset sorted from them (not recorded which).

This CDR3 is CATLGPLNEQFF. The DNA for the CDR3 is TGTGCCACCCTGGGACCTCTTAATGAGCAGTTCTTC. This chain uses TRBV24-1 with TRBJ2-1; D might be TRBD1 or TRBD2, each matching 5 bases. The germline gives CDR1 KGHDR, CDR2 SFDVKD. CDR3 length: 12 amino acids. The V end lost 9 bases, the J end lost 7 bases, and 12 bases lay between the germline ends.